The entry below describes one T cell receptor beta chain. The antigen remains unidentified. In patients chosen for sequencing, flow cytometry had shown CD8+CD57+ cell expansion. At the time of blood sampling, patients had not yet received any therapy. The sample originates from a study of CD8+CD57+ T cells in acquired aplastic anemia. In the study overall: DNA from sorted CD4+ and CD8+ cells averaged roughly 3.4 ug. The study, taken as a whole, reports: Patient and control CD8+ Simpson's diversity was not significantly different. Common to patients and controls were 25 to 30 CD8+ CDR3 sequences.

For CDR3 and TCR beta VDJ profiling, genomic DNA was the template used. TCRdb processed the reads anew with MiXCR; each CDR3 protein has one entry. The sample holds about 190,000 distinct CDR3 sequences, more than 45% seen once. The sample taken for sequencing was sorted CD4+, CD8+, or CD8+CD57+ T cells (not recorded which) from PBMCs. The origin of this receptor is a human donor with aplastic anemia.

CDR3 in amino acids: CATSDTYQGAQGYTF. The CDR3 DNA is TGTGCCACCAGTGACACTTACCAGGGGGCGCAAGGCTACACCTTC. This chain joins TRBV24-1 and TRBJ1-2; the match to TRBD1 covers 8 bases. The CDR3 contains 15 residues. Germline CDR1 is KGHDR and CDR2 is SFDVKD. Losses at the gene ends were 4 bases for V and 8 bases for J; bases not matched to a gene: 11.